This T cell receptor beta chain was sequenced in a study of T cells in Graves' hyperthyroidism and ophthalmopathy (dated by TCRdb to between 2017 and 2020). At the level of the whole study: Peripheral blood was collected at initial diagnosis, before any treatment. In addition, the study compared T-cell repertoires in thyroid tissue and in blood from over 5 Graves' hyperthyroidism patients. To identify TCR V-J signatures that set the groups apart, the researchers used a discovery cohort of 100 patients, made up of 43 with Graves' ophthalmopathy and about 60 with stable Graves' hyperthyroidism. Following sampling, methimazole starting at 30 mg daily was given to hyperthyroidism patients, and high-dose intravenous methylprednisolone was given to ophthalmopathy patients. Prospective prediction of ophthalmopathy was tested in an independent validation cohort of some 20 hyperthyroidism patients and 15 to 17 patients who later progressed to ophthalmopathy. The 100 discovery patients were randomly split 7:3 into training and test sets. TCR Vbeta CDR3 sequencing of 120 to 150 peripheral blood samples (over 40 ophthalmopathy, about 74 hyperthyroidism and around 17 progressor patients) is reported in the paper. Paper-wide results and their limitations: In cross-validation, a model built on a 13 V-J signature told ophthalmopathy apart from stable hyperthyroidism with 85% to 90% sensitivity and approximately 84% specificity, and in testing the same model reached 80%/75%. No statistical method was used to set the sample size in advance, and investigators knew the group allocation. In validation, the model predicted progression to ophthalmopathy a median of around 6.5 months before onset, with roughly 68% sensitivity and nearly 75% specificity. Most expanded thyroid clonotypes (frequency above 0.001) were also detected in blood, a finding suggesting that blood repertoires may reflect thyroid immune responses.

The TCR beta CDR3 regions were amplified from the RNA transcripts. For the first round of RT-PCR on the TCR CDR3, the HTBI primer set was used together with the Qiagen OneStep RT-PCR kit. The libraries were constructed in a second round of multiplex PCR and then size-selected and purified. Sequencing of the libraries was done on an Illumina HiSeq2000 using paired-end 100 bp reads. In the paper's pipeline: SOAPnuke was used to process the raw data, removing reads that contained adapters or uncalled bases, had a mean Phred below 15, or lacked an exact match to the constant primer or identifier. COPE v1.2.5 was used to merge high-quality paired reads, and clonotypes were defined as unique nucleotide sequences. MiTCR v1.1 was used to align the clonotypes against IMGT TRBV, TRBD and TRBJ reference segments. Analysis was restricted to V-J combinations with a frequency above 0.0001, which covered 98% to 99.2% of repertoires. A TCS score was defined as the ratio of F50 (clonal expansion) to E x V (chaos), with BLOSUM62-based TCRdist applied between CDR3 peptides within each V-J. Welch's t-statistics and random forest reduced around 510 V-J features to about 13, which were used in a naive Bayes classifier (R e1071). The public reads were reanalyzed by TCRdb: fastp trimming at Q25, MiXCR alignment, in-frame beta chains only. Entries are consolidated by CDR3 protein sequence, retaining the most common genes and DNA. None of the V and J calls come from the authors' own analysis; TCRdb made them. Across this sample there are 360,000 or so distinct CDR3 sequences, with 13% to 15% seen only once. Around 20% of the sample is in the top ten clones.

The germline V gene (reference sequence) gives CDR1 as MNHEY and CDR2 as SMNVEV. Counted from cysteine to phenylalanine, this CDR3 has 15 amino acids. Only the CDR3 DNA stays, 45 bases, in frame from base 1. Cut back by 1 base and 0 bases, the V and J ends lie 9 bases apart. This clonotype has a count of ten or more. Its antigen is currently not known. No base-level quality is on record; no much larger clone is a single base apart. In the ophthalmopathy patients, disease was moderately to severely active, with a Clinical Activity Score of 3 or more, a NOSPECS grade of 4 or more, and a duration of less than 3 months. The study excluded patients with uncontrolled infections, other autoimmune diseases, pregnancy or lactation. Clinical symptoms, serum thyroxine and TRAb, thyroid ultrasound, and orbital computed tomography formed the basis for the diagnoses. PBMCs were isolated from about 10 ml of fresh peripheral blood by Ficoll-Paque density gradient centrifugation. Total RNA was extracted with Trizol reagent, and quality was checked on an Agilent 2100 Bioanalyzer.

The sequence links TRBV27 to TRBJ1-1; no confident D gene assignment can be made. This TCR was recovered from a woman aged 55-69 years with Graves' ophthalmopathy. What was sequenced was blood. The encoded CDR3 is CASSLWGSVNTEAFF. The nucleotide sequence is TGTGCCAGCAGTTTATGGGGTTCTGTGAACACTGAAGCTTTCTTT.